This T cell receptor beta chain appears in the sequencing data of a study of blood T cell repertoires in COVID-19. Study details: Sources were T cells, B-cell-depleted T cells, or PBMCs; the material itself was cDNA or gDNA.

The CDR3 runs 14 residues. From germline, CDR1 is KGHSH and CDR2 LQKENI. After removal of 1 base from V and 8 bases from J, the junction contained 5 bases not matched to a gene. The assay was immunoSEQ multiplex PCR, and TCRdb's table has in-frame clones only and misses some. The repertoire holds just over 150,000 clones, with around nine tenths as singletons. The chain employs TRBV18 and TRBJ1-2; 9 nucleotides agree with TRBD1. This clonotype was sampled from a woman between 70 and 85 years old with acute or convalescent COVID-19. The sequenced sample was peripheral blood. CDR3 sequence reads: CASSPQTGGKGYTF. The CDR3 bases are TGTGCCAGCTCACCACAGACAGGGGGGAAAGGCTACACCTTC.